One sample yielded the 17 T cell receptor beta chains listed below, sequenced in a study of T cells after yellow fever vaccination. One entry per CDR3 protein, called by TCRdb with MiXCR from the 5' RACE reads. The table records tens of thousands of distinct CDR3 sequences, 7% to 9% of them present only once. Sample: CD8+ T cells sorted from PBMCs, taken less than 16 days after the first yellow fever vaccination. The receptor source for this set is a man aged 18-30 years who received the YFV17D yellow fever vaccine.

The rearrangement uses TRBV5-4 and TRBJ2-7, with a weak D call TRBD2 (5 bases). Trimming took off 0 bases at V and 3 bases at J, with 13 bases between the two ends. The CDR3 extends over 15 amino acids. Looked up from germline, CDR1 is SGHNT and CDR2 is YYREEE (reference sequence). CDR3 region: CASSLEGAPFYEQYV. The CDR3 nucleotides read TGTGCCAGCAGCTTGGAGGGAGCGCCCTTCTACGAGCAGTACGTC.

Of note for this clonotype: A much larger clone lies one base from this, so it may be a read error. CDR3 sequence (DNA): TGTGCCAGCAGTTACGCCTCGGGGCAGCACCAGCATTTT. It encodes CASSYASGQHQHF. The chain links TRBV6-5 to TRBJ1-5; perhaps TRBD1 as D (5 bases). There are 13 residues in the CDR3. The germline gives CDR1 MNHEY, CDR2 SVGAGI.

This clonotype has ten or more counts. The chain is built from TRBV27 and TRBJ2-1; TRBD2 matches at 7 bases. V shed 8 bases and J 3 bases; nucleotides not matched to a gene: 7. Germline assignment: CDR1 MNHEY and CDR2 SMNVEV (reference sequence). This CDR3 contains 14 residues. CDR3 coding DNA: TGTGCCAGCCGCAGCCGGGGGGTCTACAATGAGCAGTTCTTC. This translates into CASRSRGVYNEQFF.

This clonotype was observed at least ten times. V gene TRBV27 combines with J gene TRBJ1-2; maybe TRBD1 (5 bases). The CDR3 is 15 amino acids. From germline, CDR1 is MNHEY and CDR2 SMNVEV (reference sequence). The V and J ends lost 2 bases and 8 bases respectively, with 18 bases between them. The CDR3 DNA reads as TGTGCCAGCAGTTTACAAGCGCGGGGCCCGGAGGGCTACACCTTC. Its protein is CASSLQARGPEGYTF.

This clonotype has at least ten counts. This chain uses TRBV9 with TRBJ2-1; 7 bases align to TRBD1. J was trimmed by 3 bases and V by 4 bases; bases with no gene match: 7. The V gene's germline CDR1 is SGDLS and CDR2 YYNGEE. CDR3 length: 15 residues. The CDR3 DNA is TGTGCCAGCAGCACCCGGGACAGTGGCTACAATGAGCAGTTCTTC. Protein product: CASSTRDSGYNEQFF.

This clonotype was counted a few times. The V call is TRBV12-3 or TRBV12-4, the J call TRBJ1-1; TRBD1 agrees at 8 bases. Trimming cost V 5 bases and J 5 bases; bases outside gene matches: 7. This CDR3 spans 14 amino acids. This CDR3 is CASSVAGGRTEAFF. The CDR3 DNA is TGTGCCAGCAGTGTGGCAGGGGGCCGGACTGAAGCTTTCTTT.

This clonotype was counted at least ten times. The V call is TRBV7-9, the J call TRBJ2-1, with TRBD1 identical over 7 bases. J was trimmed by 2 bases and V by 3 bases; bases with no gene match: 10. This CDR3 has 17 residues. The germline CDR1 and CDR2 sequences are SEHNR and FQNEAQ (reference sequence). The DNA of the CDR3 is TGTGCCAGCAGCTTGGGGGTTGGGACAGTGACCTACAATGAGCAGTTCTTC. It translates to CASSLGVGTVTYNEQFF.

The chain is built from TRBV19 and TRBJ2-3; the match to TRBD2 covers 10 bases. The CDR3 sequence is 15 residues long. Germline V gene lookup returns CDR1 LNHDA and CDR2 SQIVND (reference sequence). Losses at the gene ends were 5 bases for V and 4 bases for J; bases not matched to a gene: 6. In DNA, the CDR3 is TGTGCCAGTAGTCCGTGGACTAGCGGAGCAGATACGCAGTATTTT. This sequence encodes CASSPWTSGADTQYF.

This clonotype was seen only a few times. V usage is TRBV19 and J usage is TRBJ1-5; weak D call: TRBD1 (5 bases). Trimming removed 1 base at V and 3 bases at J, with 10 bases between. The CDR3 length is 15 residues. CDR1 is LNHDA, CDR2 SQIVND, per germline (reference sequence). CDR3 sequence reads: CASSIAGSYNQPQHF. Written as DNA, the CDR3 is TGTGCCAGTAGTATAGCAGGGTCTTACAATCAGCCCCAGCATTTT.

The chain carries TRBV30 and TRBJ1-2, with 7 bases matching TRBD1. This CDR3 spans 12 amino acids. The ends lost 8 bases at V and 5 bases at J; junction bases unmatched: 8. Germline V CDR1 and CDR2: GTSNPN, SVGIG (reference sequence). For the CDR3, the DNA is TGTGCCGGGGAGGGGGACAGATATGGCTACACCTTC. As protein: CAGEGDRYGYTF.

This clonotype has a count of ten or more. The J gene is TRBJ2-1, the V gene TRBV6-5; TRBD2 matches 11 bases. Losses at the gene ends were 0 bases for V and 5 bases for J; bases not matched to a gene: 9. The germline gives CDR1 MNHEY, CDR2 SVGAGI. This CDR3 contains 18 residues. The CDR3 is CASSYSPGLAEIHNEQFF. CDR3 DNA: TGTGCCAGCAGTTACTCCCCGGGACTAGCGGAAATTCACAATGAGCAGTTCTTC.

This clonotype ranks as medium-sized. The rearrangement joins TRBV6-4 to TRBJ2-3; TRBD2 might be the D (7 bases). The CDR3 length is 14 residues. With 2 bases removed from V and 3 bases from J, the gap between germline ends came to 9 bases. CDR1 and CDR2 from the germline V gene are MRHNA and SNTAGT. CDR3 sequence reads: CASSDGGATDTQYF. CDR3 DNA sequence: TGTGCCAGCAGTGACGGGGGGGCGACAGATACGCAGTATTTT.

The sample holds many counts of this clonotype. The rearrangement links TRBV4-1 to TRBJ1-1; 8 nucleotides agree with TRBD1. Germline V gene lookup returns CDR1 MGHRA and CDR2 YSYEKL. V was pared by 2 bases and J by 6 bases, with 8 bases of the junction left unmatched. This CDR3 has 15 amino acids. Here the CDR3 DNA reads TGCGCCAGCAGCCAATACGGACAGGGAGGCGCTGAAGCTTTCTTT. It yields the protein CASSQYGQGGAEAFF.

This clonotype was observed at least ten times. The chain is built from TRBV6-5 and TRBJ2-2, with TRBD1 matching over 9 bases. In germline, CDR1 is MNHEY, CDR2 SVGAGI. V gave up 3 bases and J gave up 5 bases; unmatched junction bases: 7. The CDR3 is 16 amino acids. CDR3 DNA: TGTGCCAGCAGTTATCGGGGACAGGGCCTGACCGGGGAGCTGTTTTTT. It yields the protein CASSYRGQGLTGELFF.

This clonotype was recorded many times. The CDR3 loop is CASSPDSLGGTQYF. The DNA of the CDR3 is TGTGCCAGCAGCCCGGACTCCCTCGGTGGGACCCAGTACTTC. The gene calls are TRBV6-5 and TRBJ2-5; TRBD2 is a possible D gene (5 bases). The CDR3 contains 14 residues. The ends were cut back, 6 bases at V and 7 bases at J, with 18 bases in the middle. Germline V lookup: CDR1 MNHEY, CDR2 SVGAGI.

In its sample, this clonotype was seen a few times. The rearrangement joins TRBV7-3 to TRBJ2-2, with 10 bases matching TRBD1. CDR1 and CDR2 from the germline V gene are SGHTA and FQGTGA. After removal of 5 bases from V and 5 bases from J, the junction contained 20 bases not matched to a gene. The CDR3 extends over 20 amino acids. Here the CDR3 DNA reads TGTGCCAGCAGCCTCAACCACCGTCCGGGACAGGGGTTAGGGACCGGGGAGCTGTTTTTT. This gives the protein CASSLNHRPGQGLGTGELFF. The variable domain in full, completed from reference TRBV7-3 and TRBJ2-2, reads GAGVSQTPSNKVTEKGKYVELRCDPISGHTALYWYRQSLGQGPEFLIYFQGTGAADDSGLPNDRFFAVRPEGSVSTLKIQRTERGDSAVYLCASSLNHRPGQGLGTGELFFGEGSRLTVL.

This clonotype has ten or more counts. This sequence joins TRBV6-5 and TRBJ2-2, with TRBD1 matching 7 bases. The CDR3 covers 18 residues. CDR1 is MNHEY and CDR2 is SVGAGI in the germline V gene. With V trimmed by 0 bases and J by 6 bases, 13 bases remained unmatched. The CDR3 loop reads CASSYSLSRQGRAGELFF. DNA of the CDR3: TGTGCCAGCAGTTACTCCCTATCCAGACAGGGAAGGGCCGGGGAGCTGTTTTTT.